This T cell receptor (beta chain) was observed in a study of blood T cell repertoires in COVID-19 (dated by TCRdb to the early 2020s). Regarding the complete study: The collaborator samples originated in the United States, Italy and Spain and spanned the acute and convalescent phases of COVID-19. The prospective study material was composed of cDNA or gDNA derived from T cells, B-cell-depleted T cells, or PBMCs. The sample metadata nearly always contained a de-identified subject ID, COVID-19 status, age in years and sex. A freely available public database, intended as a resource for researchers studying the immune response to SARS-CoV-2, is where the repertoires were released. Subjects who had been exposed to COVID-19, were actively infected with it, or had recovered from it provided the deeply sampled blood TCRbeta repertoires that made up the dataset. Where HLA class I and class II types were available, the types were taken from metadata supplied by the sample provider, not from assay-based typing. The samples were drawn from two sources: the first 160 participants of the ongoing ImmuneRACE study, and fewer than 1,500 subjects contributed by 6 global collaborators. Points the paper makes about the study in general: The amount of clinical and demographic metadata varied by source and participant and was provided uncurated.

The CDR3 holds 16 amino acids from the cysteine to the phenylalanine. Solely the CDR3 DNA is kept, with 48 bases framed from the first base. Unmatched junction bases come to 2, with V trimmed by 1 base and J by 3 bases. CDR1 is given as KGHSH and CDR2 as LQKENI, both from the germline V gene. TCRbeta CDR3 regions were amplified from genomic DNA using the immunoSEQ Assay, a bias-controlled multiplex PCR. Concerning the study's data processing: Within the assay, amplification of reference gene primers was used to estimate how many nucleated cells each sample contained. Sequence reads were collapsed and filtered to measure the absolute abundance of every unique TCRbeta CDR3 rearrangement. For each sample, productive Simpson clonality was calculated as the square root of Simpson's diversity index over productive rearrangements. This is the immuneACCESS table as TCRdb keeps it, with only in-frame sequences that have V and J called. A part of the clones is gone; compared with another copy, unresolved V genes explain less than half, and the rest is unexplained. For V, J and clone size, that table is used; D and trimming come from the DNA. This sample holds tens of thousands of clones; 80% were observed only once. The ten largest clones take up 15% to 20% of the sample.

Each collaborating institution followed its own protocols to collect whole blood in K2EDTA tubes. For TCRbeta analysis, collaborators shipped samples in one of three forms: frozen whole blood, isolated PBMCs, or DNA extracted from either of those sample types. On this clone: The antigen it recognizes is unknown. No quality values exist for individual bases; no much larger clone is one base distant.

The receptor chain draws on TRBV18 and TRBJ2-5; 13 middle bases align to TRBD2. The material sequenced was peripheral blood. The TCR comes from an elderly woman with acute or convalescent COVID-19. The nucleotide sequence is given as TGTGCCAGCTCACCACGTACTAGCGGGGGGGAAGAGACCCAGTACTTC. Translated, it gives CASSPRTSGGEETQYF. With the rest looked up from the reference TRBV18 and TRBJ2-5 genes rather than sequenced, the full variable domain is NAGVMQNPRHLVRRRGQEARLRCSPMKGHSHVYWYRQLPEEGLKFMVYLQKENIIDESGMPKERFSAEFPKEGPSILRIQQVVRGDSAAYFCASSPRTSGGEETQYFGPGTRLLVL.